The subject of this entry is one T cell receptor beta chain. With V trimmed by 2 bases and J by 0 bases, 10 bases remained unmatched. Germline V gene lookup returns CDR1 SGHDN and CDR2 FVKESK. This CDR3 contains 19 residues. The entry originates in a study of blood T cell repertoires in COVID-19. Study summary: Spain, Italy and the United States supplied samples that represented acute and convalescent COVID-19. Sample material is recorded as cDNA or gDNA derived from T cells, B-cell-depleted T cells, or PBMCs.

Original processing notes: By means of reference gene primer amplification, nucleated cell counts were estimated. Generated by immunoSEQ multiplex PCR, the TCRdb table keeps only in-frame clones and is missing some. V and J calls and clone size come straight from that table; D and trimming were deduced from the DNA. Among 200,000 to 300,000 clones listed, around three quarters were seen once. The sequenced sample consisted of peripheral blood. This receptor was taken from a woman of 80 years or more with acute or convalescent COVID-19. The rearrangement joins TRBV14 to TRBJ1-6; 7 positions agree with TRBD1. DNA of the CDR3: TGTGCCAGCAGCCAAACCGGGACAGTATTACGCTCCTATAATTCACCCCTCCACTTT. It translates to CASSQTGTVLRSYNSPLHF.